These 24 T cell receptor beta chains were all obtained from the same sample, sequenced in a study of blood T cell repertoires in COVID-19. Only in-frame clones appear in the TCRdb table, and some are missing; sequencing was by immunoSEQ multiplex PCR. The sample has 410,000 or so clones; roughly 90% are singletons. The source material was peripheral blood. Every receptor here comes from a woman younger than 45 with active or convalescent COVID-19.

The chain couples TRBV3-1 (or the pseudogene TRBV3-2) to TRBJ1-2; 7 bases line up with TRBD1. Unmatched junction bases numbered 3, after V lost 4 bases and J lost 7 bases. The CDR3 totals 12 residues. CDR1 is LGHDT and CDR2 is YNNKEL in the germline V gene (reference sequence). CDR3 DNA: TGTGCCAGCAGCCTGACAGGGTTTGGCTACACCTTC. This gives the protein CASSLTGFGYTF.

The chain joins TRBV19 to TRBJ2-4; the match to TRBD1 covers 9 bases. The CDR3 runs 13 residues. Per the germline V gene, CDR1 is LNHDA and CDR2 is SQIVND (reference sequence). V trimming: 8 bases; J trimming: 8 bases; junction bases outside the gene matches: 7. CDR3 residues: CASCRDREDIQYF. In DNA, the CDR3 is TGTGCCAGTTGCCGGGACAGGGAAGACATTCAGTACTTC.

The chain is built from TRBV5-4 and TRBJ2-1; no definite D call. CDR3 size: 15 residues. Germline V CDR1 and CDR2: SGHNT, YYREEE (reference sequence). The V and J ends lost 5 bases and 0 bases respectively, with 12 bases between them. The CDR3 DNA is TGTGCCAGCAGACCAGAACAGCTCTCCTACAATGAGCAGTTCTTC. Residues: CASRPEQLSYNEQFF.

Comments on this clone: Other DNA sequences in this sample translate to the same CDR3. This chain links TRBV4-1 with TRBJ2-7; 9 bases are shared with TRBD1. V shed 1 base and J 3 bases; nucleotides not matched to a gene: 1. This CDR3 has 14 residues. Germline CDR1 and CDR2: MGHRA and YSYEKL. The DNA of the CDR3 is TGCGCCAGCAGCCAAGGACAGGGGGACTACGAGCAGTACTTC. Encoded protein: CASSQGQGDYEQYF.

The chain uses TRBV18 and TRBJ1-6, with TRBD1 matching over 8 bases. CDR1 and CDR2 from the germline V gene are KGHSH and LQKENI. This CDR3 region has 15 residues. V gave up 3 bases and J gave up 10 bases; unmatched junction bases: 8. CDR3 residues: CASSPTQGAESPLHF. CDR3 DNA sequence: TGTGCCAGCTCACCGACCCAGGGGGCTGAGTCACCCCTCCACTTT.

This chain joins TRBV4-1 and TRBJ1-2, with 8 bases fitting TRBD1. Germline loops: CDR1 MGHRA, CDR2 YSYEKL. The junction had 3 bases not matched to a gene; V was cut back by 1 base and J by 8 bases. The CDR3 sequence is 13 residues long. The CDR3, as DNA: TGCGCCAGCAGCCAAGCGACAGGGGACGGCTACACCTTC. Amino acids: CASSQATGDGYTF.

The rearrangement joins TRBV6-5 to TRBJ2-1, with a possible D match to TRBD2 (6 bases). CDR1 and CDR2 (germline): MNHEY, SVGAGI. There are 16 residues in the CDR3. V shed 2 bases and J shed 0 bases, with 11 bases lying between them. This chain's CDR3 is CASSYVRGSSYNEQFF. The CDR3 DNA sequence: TGTGCCAGCAGTTACGTACGGGGGAGCTCCTACAATGAGCAGTTCTTC.

V gene TRBV29-1 combines with J gene TRBJ2-1, with D tentatively TRBD2 (6 bases). The CDR3 sequence is 14 residues long. CDR1 and CDR2 from the germline V gene are SQVTM and ANQGSEA. V lost 0 bases and J 5 bases, leaving 11 bases between the germline ends. This chain's CDR3 is CSVEDRTINNEQFF. CDR3 in DNA: TGCAGCGTTGAAGATAGGACTATCAACAATGAGCAGTTCTTC.

CDR3 sequence reads: CASSDSANQPQHF. CDR3 DNA sequence: TGTGCCAGCTCGGACAGTGCCAATCAGCCCCAGCATTTT. The rearrangement joins TRBV18 to TRBJ1-5, with D possibly matching TRBD1 (6 bases). V was cut by 6 bases and J by 3 bases, with 9 bases left in between. Germline lookup yields CDR1 KGHSH and CDR2 LQKENI. The CDR3 is 13 amino acids.

The table lists this clone with a count of one. The chain recombines TRBV19 with TRBJ1-5, with D perhaps matching TRBD1 (5 bases). V was pared by 7 bases and J by 0 bases, with 28 bases between. CDR1 and CDR2 (germline): LNHDA, SQIVND (reference sequence). The CDR3 is made up of 20 amino acids. In DNA form, the CDR3 reads TGTGCCAGTAATCCCAGGCGACAGTTACCCCAAACTCATAGCAATCAGCCCCAGCATTTT. Translating it yields CASNPRRQLPQTHSNQPQHF.

Turning to this clone: Distinct nucleotide sequences in the sample also encode this CDR3. The chain combines TRBV18 with TRBJ1-1; 9 nucleotides line up with TRBD1. V lost 4 bases to trimming and J lost 3 bases; unmatched junction nucleotides: 0. The V gene's germline CDR1 is KGHSH and CDR2 LQKENI. This CDR3 comprises 13 residues. Here the CDR3 DNA reads TGTGCCAGCTCACGGACAGGGGACACTGAAGCTTTCTTT. Protein product: CASSRTGDTEAFF.

The J gene is TRBJ1-1, the V gene TRBV10-2; D might be TRBD1 (5 bases). V was clipped by 6 bases and J by 1 base, with 12 bases between them. Looked up from germline, CDR1 is WSHSY and CDR2 is SAAADI. CDR3 length equals 14 residues. The CDR3 bases are TGCGCCAGCAGGGAGGCCGGGGGGAACACTGAAGCTTTCTTT. This sequence encodes CASREAGGNTEAFF.

The rearrangement joins TRBV28 to TRBJ2-1, with 9 nucleotides matching TRBD2. Germline loops: CDR1 MDHEN, CDR2 SYDVKM. With V trimmed by 6 bases and J by 7 bases, 10 bases remained unmatched. The CDR3 loop spans 15 amino acids. The CDR3 is CASSPYSGRWNEQFF. CDR3 nucleotide sequence: TGTGCCAGCAGCCCCTACAGCGGGAGGTGGAATGAGCAGTTCTTC.

The chain combines TRBV2 with TRBJ2-1; D possibly corresponds to TRBD2 (6 bases). Germline values: CDR1 SNHLY, CDR2 FYNNEI. Trimming left V 3 bases short and J 9 bases short, with 18 bases between. The CDR3 runs 15 residues. The CDR3 DNA follows: TGTGCCAGCAGTGAGGGAGGAGGCGCGTCTACTGAGCAGTTCTTC. Encoded protein: CASSEGGGASTEQFF.

This rearrangement joins TRBV2 to TRBJ2-7; D call uncertain. Trimming took 8 bases from V and 1 from J, leaving 15 bases between them. The CDR3 extends over 14 amino acids. Germline V gives CDR1 SNHLY, CDR2 FYNNEI. CDR3 region: CASPSSPQSYEQYF. The CDR3 bases are TGTGCCAGCCCTAGTTCCCCCCAATCCTACGAGCAGTACTTC.

This chain connects TRBV5-6 to TRBJ1-2; 7 positions match TRBD1. The length of the CDR3 is 17 residues. Losses at the gene ends were 4 bases for V and 0 bases for J; bases not matched to a gene: 12. CDR1 is SGHDT and CDR2 is YYEEEE in the germline V gene. This CDR3 reads CASSDITGAPANYGYTF. The CDR3 DNA sequence: TGTGCCAGCAGCGACATAACAGGGGCCCCCGCTAACTATGGCTACACCTTC.

Note on this clone: Other DNA variants within this sample encode the same CDR3. The chain employs TRBV6-1 and TRBJ2-7; TRBD2 matches at 7 bases. The CDR3 is 14 residues long. J lost 3 bases, V lost 2 bases, and 4 bases had no gene match. Germline loops: CDR1 MNHNS, CDR2 SASEGT. CDR3 in amino acids: CASSELAGSYEQYF. DNA of the CDR3: TGTGCCAGCAGTGAATTAGCGGGTAGCTACGAGCAGTACTTC.

J is TRBJ1-1 and V is TRBV7-9; tentative D call: TRBD1 (6 bases). Trimming cost V 1 base and J 1 base, with 13 bases left between them. CDR1 and CDR2 from the germline V gene are SEHNR and FQNEAQ (reference sequence). This CDR3 spans 16 amino acids. As DNA, the CDR3 is TGTGCCAGCAGCTTAGAAGTCACAGGGTCGAACACTGAAGCTTTCTTT. As protein: CASSLEVTGSNTEAFF.

This clone was picked up a small number of times. The chain links TRBV18 to TRBJ2-1; 8 nucleotides match TRBD2. CDR3 size: 14 residues. V gave up 5 bases and J gave up 7 bases; unmatched junction bases: 7. The V gene's germline CDR1 is KGHSH and CDR2 LQKENI. The CDR3 region has the DNA TGTGCCAGCTCATCGACGGGACTAGTGAATGAGCAGTTCTTC. Amino acids: CASSSTGLVNEQFF.

The chain uses TRBV2 and TRBJ2-7, with 9 bases lining up with TRBD1. V was clipped by 6 bases and J by 2 bases; unmatched bases: 8. The CDR3 is 15 amino acids. The germline CDR1 and CDR2 sequences are SNHLY and FYNNEI. This chain's CDR3 is CASSDDRGITYEQYF. The CDR3, as DNA: TGTGCCAGCAGCGACGACAGGGGGATTACCTACGAGCAGTACTTC. Variable domain in full (rest from reference TRBV2 and TRBJ2-7): EPEVTQTPSHQVTQMGQEVILRCVPISNHLYFYWYRQILGQKVEFLVSFYNNEISEKSEIFDDQFSVERPDGSNFTLKIRSTKLEDSAMYFCASSDDRGITYEQYFGPGTRLTVT.

The chain joins TRBV2 to TRBJ1-5; 7 nucleotides line up with TRBD1. The trim removed 4 bases at V and 7 bases at J, leaving 4 bases unmatched. The CDR3 loop spans 13 amino acids. CDR1 SNHLY and CDR2 FYNNEI come from the germline V gene. This CDR3 reads CASSVTGEQPQHF. CDR3 coding DNA: TGTGCCAGCAGTGTAACAGGGGAACAGCCCCAGCATTTT.

As DNA, the CDR3 is TGTGCCAGCAGTTCAGGGGATGAGAACTATGGCTACACCTTC. Protein product: CASSSGDENYGYTF. The V gene is TRBV28, the J gene TRBJ1-2, with TRBD1 as a possible D gene (6 bases). This CDR3 spans 14 amino acids. CDR1 is MDHEN, CDR2 SYDVKM, per germline. Trimming took off 4 bases at V and 2 bases at J, with 11 bases between the two ends.

This chain joins TRBV11-2 and TRBJ2-1, with 8 bases matching TRBD2. Per germline, CDR1 SGHAT and CDR2 FQNNGV. This CDR3 comprises 17 residues. The trim removed 0 bases at V and 6 bases at J, leaving 10 bases unmatched. CDR3 coding DNA: TGTGCCAGCAGCTTAGATAGTTTAGCGGGATACGGCAATGAGCAGTTCTTC. It translates to CASSLDSLAGYGNEQFF.

This clone was seen a few times. At the DNA level, this CDR3 is encoded by other sequences in the same sample as well. The chain links TRBV30 to TRBJ2-7; possibly TRBD1 for D (6 bases). Trimming pared 0 bases from V and 0 bases from J, leaving 6 bases between. Germline V gene sequence: CDR1 GTSNPN, CDR2 SVGIG (reference sequence). CDR3 length: 13 residues. In DNA, the CDR3 is TGTGCCTGGAGTGTAGGGGGCTCCTACGAGCAGTACTTC. It encodes CAWSVGGSYEQYF.